A selection of T cell receptor beta chains follows, all from one sample in a study of naive and memory T cell subsets. TCRdb used MiXCR to reprocess the UMI-ligation and nested PCR reads, holding one entry per CDR3 protein. This table holds 98,000 or so distinct CDR3 sequences, about 14% found once. The specimen was naive CD8+ T cells from blood. The source is a human donor in good health. Each CDR3 is given with its conserved first and last residue. Each record gives: CDR3 protein, CDR3 DNA, D gene, clone size, J gene, V gene. D genes are given only for firm matches. A row's size may be missing; if present it is once, few, many or a size class.

CDR3 protein: CASSPGQGAHEQFF; CDR3 DNA: TGTGCCAGCAGTCCGGGACAGGGGGCCCATGAGCAGTTCTTC; D gene: TRBD1; clone size: -; J gene: TRBJ2-1; V gene: TRBV27
CDR3 protein: CASSLSLGDSIETQYF; CDR3 DNA: TGTGCCAGCAGTTTATCGTTGGGGGACTCTATCGAGACCCAGTACTTC; D gene: -; clone size: few; J gene: TRBJ2-5; V gene: TRBV27
CDR3 protein: CASSQVAAGWGYTF; CDR3 DNA: TGTGCCAGCAGCCAAGTGGCTGCGGGTTGGGGCTACACCTTC; D gene: -; clone size: -; J gene: TRBJ1-2; V gene: TRBV5-6
CDR3 protein: CASSRTGRAYNEQFF; CDR3 DNA: TGTGCCAGCAGTCGGACAGGGAGGGCTTACAATGAGCAGTTCTTC; D gene: -; clone size: -; J gene: TRBJ2-1; V gene: TRBV6-5
CDR3 protein: CASSHPGTVNTGELFF; CDR3 DNA: TGCGCCAGCAGCCATCCCGGGACGGTTAACACCGGGGAGCTGTTTTTT; D gene: -; clone size: -; J gene: TRBJ2-2; V gene: TRBV4-1
CDR3 protein: CASSPPRAYNEQFF; CDR3 DNA: TGTGCCAGCAGCCCCCCGCGCGCCTACAATGAGCAGTTCTTC; D gene: -; clone size: once; J gene: TRBJ2-1; V gene: TRBV11-2
CDR3 protein: CASSSPGTANEQYF; CDR3 DNA: TGTGCCAGCAGTTCTCCCGGGACAGCTAACGAGCAGTACTTC; D gene: TRBD1; clone size: -; J gene: TRBJ2-7; V gene: TRBV28
CDR3 protein: CASSDSGISGNTIYF; CDR3 DNA: TGTGCCAGCAGCGATTCCGGGATCTCTGGAAACACCATATATTTT; D gene: -; clone size: -; J gene: TRBJ1-3; V gene: TRBV9
CDR3 protein: CASSQGKGGTDTQYF; CDR3 DNA: TGTGCCAGCAGTCAGGGAAAGGGGGGCACAGATACGCAGTATTTT; D gene: -; clone size: -; J gene: TRBJ2-3; V gene: TRBV6-5
CDR3 protein: CASSFSTPQETQYF; CDR3 DNA: TGTGCCAGCAGTTTCTCGACACCTCAAGAGACCCAGTACTTC; D gene: -; clone size: -; J gene: TRBJ2-5; V gene: TRBV28
CDR3 protein: CASSLGFGVLQPQHF; CDR3 DNA: TGTGCCAGCAGCCTAGGGTTTGGGGTGCTGCAGCCCCAGCATTTT; D gene: -; clone size: few; J gene: TRBJ1-5; V gene: TRBV7-9
CDR3 protein: CASATGPNEQFF; CDR3 DNA: TGTGCCAGCGCCACAGGGCCGAATGAGCAGTTCTTC; D gene: -; clone size: many; J gene: TRBJ2-1; V gene: TRBV2
CDR3 protein: CATSRESPLGSQPQHF; CDR3 DNA: TGTGCCACCAGCAGAGAATCGCCTTTAGGCAGTCAGCCCCAGCATTTT; D gene: -; clone size: -; J gene: TRBJ1-5; V gene: TRBV15
CDR3 protein: CSAPRTGGNYGYTF; CDR3 DNA: TGCAGTGCCCCGCGGACAGGGGGCAACTATGGCTACACCTTC; D gene: TRBD1; clone size: -; J gene: TRBJ1-2; V gene: TRBV20-1
CDR3 protein: CASTTRGAGVSYEQYF; CDR3 DNA: TGTGCCAGCACCACCCGCGGAGCGGGGGTATCCTACGAGCAGTACTTC; D gene: TRBD2; clone size: many; J gene: TRBJ2-7; V gene: TRBV5-4
CDR3 protein: CASSVAPSTRAGDTQYF; CDR3 DNA: TGTGCCAGCAGCGTAGCTCCTTCAACTAGGGCTGGCGATACGCAGTATTTT; D gene: -; clone size: -; J gene: TRBJ2-3; V gene: TRBV9
CDR3 protein: CSARLAGGTQLYNEQFF; CDR3 DNA: TGCAGTGCCAGACTAGCGGGAGGGACCCAACTATACAATGAGCAGTTCTTC; D gene: TRBD2; clone size: few; J gene: TRBJ2-1; V gene: TRBV20-1
CDR3 protein: CASVGYPSTDTQYF; CDR3 DNA: TGTGCCAGCGTAGGGTACCCCAGCACAGATACGCAGTATTTT; D gene: -; clone size: -; J gene: TRBJ2-3; V gene: TRBV12-3/TRBV12-4
CDR3 protein: CASSFLAGVKYEQFF; CDR3 DNA: TGTGCCAGCAGTTTCCTAGCGGGAGTTAAGTATGAGCAGTTCTTC; D gene: TRBD2; clone size: few; J gene: TRBJ2-1; V gene: TRBV12-3/TRBV12-4
CDR3 protein: CATSDLPGGQETQYF; CDR3 DNA: TGTGCCACCAGTGATTTGCCGGGAGGCCAAGAGACCCAGTACTTC; D gene: TRBD2; clone size: few; J gene: TRBJ2-5; V gene: TRBV24-1
CDR3 protein: CASSSMGGLDTQYF; CDR3 DNA: TGTGCCAGCAGCTCGATGGGGGGGTTGGATACGCAGTATTTT; D gene: TRBD2; clone size: -; J gene: TRBJ2-3; V gene: TRBV7-3
CDR3 protein: CSASSGPTDYEQYF; CDR3 DNA: TGCAGTGCAAGCTCGGGACCAACAGACTACGAGCAGTACTTC; D gene: -; clone size: many; J gene: TRBJ2-7; V gene: TRBV20-1
CDR3 protein: CSVPPAGMLADTQYF; CDR3 DNA: TGCAGCGTCCCCCCGGCAGGGATGTTGGCAGATACGCAGTATTTT; D gene: -; clone size: many; J gene: TRBJ2-3; V gene: TRBV29-1
CDR3 protein: CASSQETYGGQPQHF; CDR3 DNA: TGTGCCAGCAGCCAAGAAACCTATGGGGGACAGCCCCAGCATTTT; D gene: -; clone size: many; J gene: TRBJ1-5; V gene: TRBV4-2
CDR3 protein: CASSYGAAGTEAFF; CDR3 DNA: TGTGCCAGCAGTTACGGGGCCGCGGGGACTGAAGCTTTCTTT; D gene: -; clone size: many; J gene: TRBJ1-1; V gene: TRBV6-5
CDR3 protein: CASSIGDRGTEAFF; CDR3 DNA: TGTGCCAGTAGTATAGGGGACAGGGGGACTGAAGCTTTCTTT; D gene: TRBD1; clone size: -; J gene: TRBJ1-1; V gene: TRBV19
CDR3 protein: CASSQARGPYNEQFF; CDR3 DNA: TGCGCCAGCAGCCAAGCCAGGGGGCCGTACAATGAGCAGTTCTTC; D gene: TRBD1; clone size: -; J gene: TRBJ2-1; V gene: TRBV4-3
CDR3 protein: CASRLPRDLQTQYF; CDR3 DNA: TGTGCCAGCAGACTCCCTAGGGACTTACAGACCCAGTACTTC; D gene: -; clone size: -; J gene: TRBJ2-5; V gene: TRBV7-8
CDR3 protein: CASSSPWGLNEQYF; CDR3 DNA: TGTGCCAGCAGTTCCCCTTGGGGGCTGAACGAGCAGTACTTC; D gene: -; clone size: few; J gene: TRBJ2-7; V gene: TRBV27
CDR3 protein: CASSMGLAGDREQFF; CDR3 DNA: TGTGCCAGCAGTATGGGACTAGCGGGAGATCGTGAGCAGTTCTTC; D gene: TRBD2; clone size: many; J gene: TRBJ2-1; V gene: TRBV12-3/TRBV12-4
CDR3 protein: CAWSAGSGANVLTF; CDR3 DNA: TGTGCCTGGAGTGCGGGCTCTGGGGCCAACGTCCTGACTTTC; D gene: -; clone size: few; J gene: TRBJ2-6; V gene: TRBV30
CDR3 protein: CASSQGAGGPEEEQFF; CDR3 DNA: TGCGCCAGCAGCCAAGGTGCGGGGGGGCCGGAGGAAGAGCAGTTCTTC; D gene: TRBD2; clone size: few; J gene: TRBJ2-1; V gene: TRBV4-1
CDR3 protein: CASSLVGSQSPLQETQYF; CDR3 DNA: TGTGCCAGCAGCCTGGTGGGATCCCAGTCCCCACTCCAAGAGACCCAGTACTTC; D gene: -; clone size: -; J gene: TRBJ2-5; V gene: TRBV27
CDR3 protein: CASSLTGSLDEQYF; CDR3 DNA: TGTGCCAGCAGCTTAACAGGGAGTCTCGACGAGCAGTACTTC; D gene: -; clone size: few; J gene: TRBJ2-7; V gene: TRBV7-3
CDR3 protein: CASSVTGVSHGELFF; CDR3 DNA: TGTGCCAGCAGCGTAACAGGGGTGTCCCACGGGGAGCTGTTTTTT; D gene: TRBD1; clone size: -; J gene: TRBJ2-2; V gene: TRBV7-8
CDR3 protein: CASSGEDRANYEQYF; CDR3 DNA: TGTGCCAGCAGTGGAGAGGACAGGGCTAACTACGAGCAGTACTTC; D gene: TRBD1; clone size: many; J gene: TRBJ2-7; V gene: TRBV6-1
CDR3 protein: CASSLGSSYNSPLHF; CDR3 DNA: TGTGCCAGCAGTTTAGGGAGCTCCTATAATTCACCCCTCCACTTT; D gene: -; clone size: -; J gene: TRBJ1-6; V gene: TRBV28
CDR3 protein: CASSLSPGPHEQYF; CDR3 DNA: TGTGCCAGCAGCTTAAGCCCAGGTCCACACGAGCAGTACTTC; D gene: -; clone size: -; J gene: TRBJ2-7; V gene: TRBV13
CDR3 protein: CSVEGGRAGEAFF; CDR3 DNA: TGCAGCGTTGAAGGGGGCAGGGCTGGTGAAGCTTTCTTT; D gene: -; clone size: -; J gene: TRBJ1-1; V gene: TRBV29-1
CDR3 protein: CASSSPRRTSGDSSYNEQFF; CDR3 DNA: TGTGCCAGCAGCTCCCCTAGGCGGACTAGCGGGGACAGCTCCTACAATGAGCAGTTCTTC; D gene: TRBD2; clone size: -; J gene: TRBJ2-1; V gene: TRBV7-2
CDR3 protein: CASSGTSGRFRNEQFF; CDR3 DNA: TGTGCCAGCAGCGGGACTAGCGGGAGGTTCCGCAATGAGCAGTTCTTC; D gene: TRBD2; clone size: -; J gene: TRBJ2-1; V gene: TRBV12-3/TRBV12-4
CDR3 protein: CASSQLSGGAVNEQFF; CDR3 DNA: TGCGCCAGCAGCCAACTTAGCGGGGGGGCCGTCAATGAGCAGTTCTTC; D gene: TRBD2; clone size: many; J gene: TRBJ2-1; V gene: TRBV4-3
CDR3 protein: CASSVVGPGDGTEAFF; CDR3 DNA: TGTGCCAGCAGCGTAGTCGGACCGGGGGACGGAACTGAAGCTTTCTTT; D gene: -; clone size: -; J gene: TRBJ1-1; V gene: TRBV9
CDR3 protein: CSATGTNSYEQYF; CDR3 DNA: TGCAGTGCCACCGGGACTAACTCCTACGAGCAGTACTTC; D gene: TRBD2; clone size: many; J gene: TRBJ2-7; V gene: TRBV20-1
CDR3 protein: CSVIYGDSYNEQFF; CDR3 DNA: TGCAGCGTTATATACGGAGATTCCTACAATGAGCAGTTCTTC; D gene: -; clone size: many; J gene: TRBJ2-1; V gene: TRBV29-1
CDR3 protein: CASSWFVRDWAYNEQFF; CDR3 DNA: TGTGCCAGCAGTTGGTTTGTTCGGGACTGGGCCTACAATGAGCAGTTCTTC; D gene: -; clone size: -; J gene: TRBJ2-1; V gene: TRBV12-3/TRBV12-4
CDR3 protein: CSVEVEGLGNYGYTF; CDR3 DNA: TGCAGCGTTGAAGTGGAAGGGCTCGGAAACTATGGCTACACCTTC; D gene: -; clone size: few; J gene: TRBJ1-2; V gene: TRBV29-1
CDR3 protein: CASSFIGAGLTDTQYF; CDR3 DNA: TGTGCCAGCAGCTTTATTGGGGCGGGACTCACAGATACGCAGTATTTT; D gene: -; clone size: many; J gene: TRBJ2-3; V gene: TRBV7-8
CDR3 protein: CASSPDKGLYGYTF; CDR3 DNA: TGTGCCAGCTCACCAGATAAGGGGCTCTATGGCTACACCTTC; D gene: -; clone size: many; J gene: TRBJ1-2; V gene: TRBV18
CDR3 protein: CATNPGGPNNEQFF; CDR3 DNA: TGTGCCACCAACCCGGGAGGGCCAAACAATGAGCAGTTCTTC; D gene: TRBD2; clone size: -; J gene: TRBJ2-1; V gene: TRBV24-1
CDR3 protein: CASRDGQGEETQYF; CDR3 DNA: TGTGCCAGCAGGGACGGACAGGGGGAAGAGACCCAGTACTTC; D gene: TRBD1; clone size: -; J gene: TRBJ2-5; V gene: TRBV2
CDR3 protein: CASSQELAGGHTDTQYF; CDR3 DNA: TGCGCCAGCAGCCAAGAGTTGGCGGGGGGGCACACAGATACGCAGTATTTT; D gene: TRBD2; clone size: few; J gene: TRBJ2-3; V gene: TRBV4-3
CDR3 protein: CSVEGTTTADTQYF; CDR3 DNA: TGCAGCGTTGAGGGGACTACGACCGCGGATACGCAGTATTTT; D gene: TRBD2; clone size: many; J gene: TRBJ2-3; V gene: TRBV29-1
CDR3 protein: CASSQEQGGEQYF; CDR3 DNA: TGTGCCAGCAGTCAAGAGCAAGGGGGCGAGCAGTACTTC; D gene: -; clone size: -; J gene: TRBJ2-7; V gene: TRBV12-3/TRBV12-4
CDR3 protein: CASSVGDGQFREQFF; CDR3 DNA: TGTGCCAGCAGCGTGGGGGACGGTCAATTCCGGGAGCAGTTCTTC; D gene: -; clone size: many; J gene: TRBJ2-1; V gene: TRBV9